This record concerns one T cell receptor (beta chain) sequence. Both 60 Vbeta primers and 13 Jbeta primers went into the PCR. Clones were sequenced by immunoSEQ multiplex PCR, and TCRdb holds only the in-frame ones, with some missing. The sample records approximately 100,000 clones, about two thirds being singletons. This sample was included in a study of cytomegalovirus exposure and HLA in healthy donors. J gave up 9 bases and V 8 bases, and 7 bases lay outside the gene matches. Germline V gives CDR1 SNHLY, CDR2 FYNNEI. The CDR3 contains 13 residues. The receptor comes from a female donor in good health and CMV-seronegative. The sequenced material came from PBMCs. J is TRBJ1-1 and V is TRBV2; 12 bases line up with TRBD1. DNA of the CDR3: TGTGCCAGCCTGGGGACAGGGGGCGAAAAAGCTTTCTTT. Protein product: CASLGTGGEKAFF.